This is a list of T cell receptor beta chains from one sample in a study of T cell repertoires in cytomegalovirus infection. These receptors are not linked to any known antigen. TCRdb re-called the reads with MiXCR, one entry per CDR3 protein. The table lists a few hundred thousand distinct CDR3 sequences, 25% to 30% of them singletons. The specimen comprised cultured PBMCs, sampled from culture after CMV antigen stimulation. Receptors originate from a human donor in good health (CMV status not recorded). Some clones in this sample may be carry-over from other donors' samples. Both conserved end residues are part of each CDR3. The D gene is left open where the match is weak. Clone size is stated in some rows and not others, as once, few, many or a class when expanded.

few	TRBD2	TRBJ2-7	TRBV10-3	CAISEGLAYEQYF	TGTGCCATCAGTGAGGGACTAGCTTACGAGCAGTACTTC
once	TRBD2	TRBJ2-1	TRBV7-3	CASSPGTSGSLFF	TGTGCCAGCAGCCCCGGGACTAGCGGGAGTTTATTCTTC
few	TRBD2	TRBJ2-7	TRBV28	CASRGTSGSVVRYEQYF	TGTGCCAGCCGTGGGACTAGCGGGAGCGTTGTTCGCTACGAGCAGTACTTC
once	TRBD2	TRBJ2-7	TRBV7-9	CASSRRGLASYEQYF	TGTGCCAGCAGCCGTAGGGGACTAGCGTCCTACGAGCAGTACTTC
NA	NA	TRBJ2-1	TRBV7-2	CASSRRVDEQFF	TGTGCCAGCAGCCGTAGGGTCGATGAGCAGTTCTTC
NA	NA	TRBJ1-2	TRBV6-6	CASSYSGWGNYGYTF	TGTGCCAGCAGTTACTCGGGGTGGGGTAACTATGGCTACACCTTC
NA	TRBD1	TRBJ1-2	TRBV20-1	CSVKDRAPGYTF	TGCAGTGTTAAAGACAGGGCGCCTGGCTACACCTTC
NA	TRBD1	TRBJ1-5	TRBV12-3/TRBV12-4	CASSYRGQVYFGNQPQHF	TGTGCCAGCAGCTACAGGGGGCAGGTCTATTTTGGCAATCAGCCCCAGCATTTT
NA	TRBD2	TRBJ2-7	TRBV12-3/TRBV12-4	CASSLRFLAGTYEQYF	TGTGCCAGCAGTTTACGGTTTCTAGCGGGGACTTACGAGCAGTACTTC
few	TRBD1	TRBJ1-1	TRBV10-3	CAIRGQGGAFF	TGTGCCATCAGGGGACAGGGAGGAGCTTTCTTT
NA	NA	TRBJ1-2	TRBV27	CASSSNEGDYGYTF	TGTGCCAGCAGTAGCAATGAGGGGGACTATGGCTACACCTTC
NA	NA	TRBJ1-5	TRBV10-3	CATGQDSYQPQHF	TGTGCCACCGGGCAGGATTCCTATCAGCCCCAGCATTTT
NA	NA	TRBJ2-7	TRBV4-1	CASSQDLRSLHYEQYF	TGCGCCAGCAGCCAAGATCTTCGCAGCCTACACTACGAGCAGTACTTC
NA	TRBD2	TRBJ2-3	TRBV11-2	CASSLRAAGVTDTQYF	TGTGCCAGCAGCCTGCGTGCAGCGGGAGTCACAGATACGCAGTATTTT
NA	TRBD2	TRBJ2-7	TRBV11-2	CASSLGGTRNLYEQYF	TGTGCCAGCAGCTTAGGAGGGACTAGGAACCTTTACGAGCAGTACTTC
few	TRBD1	TRBJ2-7	TRBV28	CASKGSRQGTEQYF	TGTGCCAGCAAGGGGAGTAGACAGGGGACGGAGCAGTACTTC
NA	TRBD1	TRBJ1-4	TRBV10-2	CASSDPRQGAGEKLFF	TGCGCCAGCAGTGATCCCCGACAGGGGGCTGGGGAAAAACTGTTTTTT
NA	NA	TRBJ1-1	TRBV19	CASSMGLRAGTEAFF	TGTGCCAGTAGTATGGGGCTTCGGGCCGGCACTGAAGCTTTCTTT
few	NA	TRBJ2-1	TRBV28	CASSLLTIRTANTYNEQFF	TGTGCCAGCAGTTTATTAACCATCCGGACAGCTAACACCTACAATGAGCAGTTCTTC
NA	TRBD1	TRBJ1-5	TRBV6-4	CASSDDTRGRSNQPQHF	TGTGCCAGCAGTGACGATACGAGGGGGCGAAGCAATCAGCCCCAGCATTTT
NA	NA	TRBJ1-4	TRBV28	CASSFMGIGTNEKLFF	TGTGCCAGCAGTTTTATGGGTATTGGAACTAATGAAAAACTGTTTTTT
NA	TRBD2	TRBJ2-1	TRBV3-1	CASSQVWTSGRTRSNEQFF	TGTGCCAGCAGCCAAGTTTGGACTAGCGGGAGGACCCGTTCTAATGAGCAGTTCTTC
NA	TRBD1	TRBJ1-1	TRBV6-1	CASSPNRGRTEAFF	TGTGCCAGCAGCCCTAACAGGGGGCGGACTGAAGCTTTCTTT
NA	TRBD2	TRBJ2-1	TRBV20-1	CSARTGTSVYNEQFF	TGCAGTGCTAGAACCGGGACTAGCGTCTACAATGAGCAGTTCTTC
NA	NA	TRBJ2-5	TRBV11-2	CASSLGIQRETQYF	TGTGCCAGCAGCTTAGGTATCCAGCGGGAGACCCAGTACTTC
once	NA	TRBJ1-1	TRBV15	CATSRDEGRFGMNTEAFF	TGTGCCACCAGCAGAGATGAGGGCAGATTCGGCATGAACACTGAAGCTTTCTTT
few	NA	TRBJ1-1	TRBV20-1	CSARGRGAEAFF	TGCAGTGCCCGAGGACGGGGGGCAGAAGCTTTCTTT
NA	NA	TRBJ1-1	TRBV12-3/TRBV12-4	CAGSAGYPNTEAFF	TGTGCCGGATCCGCAGGGTACCCGAACACTGAAGCTTTCTTT
many	NA	TRBJ2-7	TRBV12-3/TRBV12-4	CASRQGSSYEQYF	TGTGCCAGCCGCCAAGGCAGCTCCTACGAGCAGTACTTC
NA	TRBD2	TRBJ2-5	TRBV20-1	CSAGATSGGKETQYF	TGCAGTGCTGGGGCGACTAGCGGGGGAAAAGAGACCCAGTACTTC
many	NA	TRBJ2-1	TRBV7-2	CASSLAADGEQFF	TGTGCCAGCAGCTTAGCAGCGGATGGCGAGCAGTTCTTC
NA	NA	TRBJ1-2	TRBV15	CATSRPSRVEDGYTF	TGTGCCACCAGCAGACCCTCTCGAGTGGAAGATGGCTACACCTTC
few	TRBD1	TRBJ2-4	TRBV28	CASSLWGQQKNIQYF	TGTGCCAGCAGTTTATGGGGACAGCAAAAAAACATTCAGTACTTC
few	TRBD2	TRBJ2-5	TRBV7-2	CASRSRGEQETQYF	TGTGCCAGCAGGAGTCGGGGGGAACAAGAGACCCAGTACTTC
few	NA	TRBJ1-5	TRBV7-2	CASSLKSGSNQPQHF	TGTGCCAGCAGCTTAAAATCAGGGTCTAATCAGCCCCAGCATTTT
NA	NA	TRBJ1-1	TRBV12-3/TRBV12-4	CASTLRRPEAFF	TGTGCCAGCACCCTCAGGAGGCCTGAAGCTTTCTTT
many	TRBD2	TRBJ2-1	TRBV7-8	CASSLALLAGGHRQFF	TGTGCCAGCAGCTTAGCGCTACTAGCGGGAGGGCACCGGCAGTTCTTC
NA	NA	TRBJ1-1	TRBV2	CASSVRFRDTEAFF	TGTGCCAGCAGTGTCCGATTCAGGGACACTGAAGCTTTCTTT
many	NA	TRBJ2-2	TRBV7-3	CASSPRLNTGELFF	TGTGCCAGCAGCCCCCGACTGAACACCGGGGAGCTGTTTTTT
few	TRBD2	TRBJ2-1	TRBV15	CATSRGRPGTSGSGSYNEQFF	TGTGCCACCAGCAGAGGGAGACCCGGGACTAGCGGGAGTGGATCCTACAATGAGCAGTTCTTC
few	TRBD2	TRBJ2-3	TRBV4-1	CASSQDQAGGLDTQYF	TGCGCCAGCAGCCAAGATCAAGCGGGAGGGCTAGATACGCAGTATTTT
many	TRBD1	TRBJ2-2	TRBV5-1	CASSLGQGASTGELFF	TGCGCCAGCAGCCTAGGACAGGGGGCTAGCACCGGGGAGCTGTTTTTT
NA	NA	TRBJ2-1	TRBV2	CASRDLGPGPEQFF	TGTGCCAGCAGGGACTTGGGGCCGGGACCTGAGCAGTTCTTC
NA	TRBD1	TRBJ2-7	TRBV6-5	CASRDRVDEQYF	TGTGCCAGCAGAGACAGGGTAGACGAGCAGTACTTC
NA	TRBD1	TRBJ1-5	TRBV6-5	CASRRDRTSNQPQHF	TGTGCCAGCAGACGGGACAGGACAAGCAATCAGCCCCAGCATTTT
NA	TRBD2	TRBJ2-1	TRBV20-1	CSARAGTSGGYNEQFF	TGCAGTGCTAGGGCCGGGACTAGCGGGGGGTACAATGAGCAGTTCTTC
NA	TRBD2	TRBJ2-1	TRBV6-8	CASGTPLAGGYIEQFF	TGTGCCAGCGGTACTCCCCTAGCGGGGGGCTACATTGAGCAGTTCTTC
NA	NA	TRBJ1-2	TRBV12-5	CASGNLPGRRNYGYTF	TGTGCTAGTGGAAACCTACCGGGACGTCGGAACTATGGCTACACCTTC